These 27 T cell receptor beta chains originate from one sample sequenced in a study of blood T cell repertoires in COVID-19. The method was immunoSEQ multiplex PCR; TCRdb's version includes in-frame clones alone and lacks a portion of them. The table lists roughly 290,000 clones, around nine tenths of them singletons. Sequencing was performed on peripheral blood. The source of these receptors is a young woman with COVID-19, enrolled during active disease.

The V call is TRBV4-1, the J call TRBJ2-4, with 8 bases aligning to TRBD1. CDR1 MGHRA and CDR2 YSYEKL come from the germline V gene. The CDR3 extends over 16 amino acids. Trimming removed 1 base from V and 1 base from J; junction bases left unmatched: 3. CDR3 residues: CASSQGTGTAKNIQYF. The CDR3 DNA reads as TGCGCCAGCAGCCAAGGGACAGGGACGGCCAAAAACATTCAGTACTTC.

The J gene is TRBJ1-5, the V gene TRBV30, with a possible D match to TRBD1 (6 bases). Germline lookup yields CDR1 GTSNPN and CDR2 SVGIG (reference sequence). The V end was cut by 0 bases, the J end by 4 bases, with 10 bases between. The CDR3 totals 14 residues. In DNA form, the CDR3 reads TGTGCCTGGAGTGTACGGCAGGGGAATCAGCCCCAGCATTTT. It codes for CAWSVRQGNQPQHF.

The rearrangement uses TRBV5-1 and TRBJ2-3; D not resolved. CDR1 is SGHRS and CDR2 is YFSETQ in the germline V gene. The CDR3 length is 13 residues. V was trimmed by 0 bases and J by 6 bases, leaving 8 bases between them. CDR3 in DNA: TGCGCCAGCAGCTTGGCGCCCGAGGATACGCAGTATTTT. The encoded protein is CASSLAPEDTQYF. Using reference TRBV5-1 and TRBJ2-3 for the parts outside the CDR3, the full variable domain is KAGVTQTPRYLIKTRGQQVTLSCSPISGHRSVSWYQQTPGQGLQFLFEYFSETQRNKGNFPGRFSGRQFSNSRSEMNVSTLELGDSALYLCASSLAPEDTQYFGPGTRLTVL.

The chain has TRBV30 and TRBJ1-1; D perhaps matches TRBD1 (6 bases). Germline CDR1 GTSNPN, CDR2 SVGIG (reference sequence). V was clipped by 2 bases and J by 8 bases, with 12 bases between them. The CDR3 consists of 12 residues. CDR3 residues: CAWSPTGTEAFF. The CDR3, as DNA: TGTGCCTGGAGTCCGACCGGGACAGAAGCTTTCTTT.

Worth noting for this clone: Other DNA sequences of this sample code for an identical CDR3. CDR3: CASSRGTSEETQYF. The DNA of the CDR3 is TGTGCCAGCAGCCGAGGGACTAGCGAGGAGACCCAGTACTTC. The genes are TRBV7-9 and TRBJ2-5; TRBD2 aligns across 10 bases. The germline gives CDR1 SEHNR, CDR2 FQNEAQ (reference sequence). The CDR3 is 14 residues long. The V segment lost 5 bases and the J segment 5 bases; nucleotides outside the gene matches: 5.

V and J are TRBV4-2 and TRBJ1-5; 9 bases agree with TRBD1. CDR1 is LGHNA, CDR2 YNFKEQ, per germline. This CDR3 comprises 15 residues. Trimming cost V 3 bases and J 6 bases; bases outside gene matches: 6. CDR3 amino acids: CASSQPGTGIQPQHF. The CDR3 DNA reads TGTGCCAGCAGCCAGCCTGGGACAGGGATTCAGCCCCAGCATTTT.

The chain combines TRBV14 with TRBJ2-1, with D perhaps TRBD1 (6 bases). Trimming shortened V by 1 base and J by 8 bases, and 9 bases separated the two germline ends. In germline, CDR1 is SGHDN, CDR2 FVKESK. This CDR3 comprises 13 residues. DNA of the CDR3: TGTGCCAGCAGCCAAGCAGGGGTCTATGAGCAGTTCTTC. Translated: CASSQAGVYEQFF.

CDR3 nucleotides: TGTGCCAGCTCACCCTCCCTTAGGGGGTTCGGAAACACCATATATTTT. As protein: CASSPSLRGFGNTIYF. The chain recombines TRBV18 with TRBJ1-3, with D possibly being TRBD1 (6 bases). V lost 3 bases to trimming and J lost 4 bases, with 16 bases between them. CDR3 size: 16 residues. CDR1 and CDR2 from the germline V gene are KGHSH and LQKENI.

This chain joins TRBV9 and TRBJ2-1; a possible D gene is TRBD1 (6 bases). The germline V and J ends were trimmed by 3 bases and 7 bases, with 17 bases remaining between them. The CDR3 length is 15 residues. The germline gives CDR1 SGDLS, CDR2 YYNGEE. CDR3 coding DNA: TGTGCCAGCAGCGCCCTAGGGGGAGAGGGGAATGAGCAGTTCTTC. This sequence encodes CASSALGGEGNEQFF.

The chain combines TRBV5-5 with TRBJ1-4, with TRBD1 matching 9 bases. Germline V gene sequence: CDR1 SGHKS, CDR2 YYEKEE (reference sequence). The V gene end was trimmed by 3 bases and the J gene end by 6 bases; junction bases not matched to a gene: 3. The CDR3 is 14 amino acids. In nucleotides, the CDR3 is TGTGCCAGCAGCTCCGGGACAGGGTATGAAAAACTGTTTTTT. This codes for CASSSGTGYEKLFF.

This chain uses TRBV29-1 with TRBJ1-2; D is uncertain. Trimming took off 1 base at V and 1 base at J, with 7 bases between the two ends. Germline lookup yields CDR1 SQVTM and CDR2 ANQGSEA. CDR3 size: 13 residues. The CDR3 region is CSVEGGDNYGYTF. The CDR3 region has the DNA TGCAGCGTTGAAGGTGGAGATAACTATGGCTACACCTTC.

The chain recombines TRBV19 with TRBJ1-5, with TRBD1 identical over 7 bases. Per germline, CDR1 LNHDA and CDR2 SQIVND (reference sequence). CDR3 length: 19 amino acids. The ends lost 6 bases at V and 1 base at J; junction bases unmatched: 18. The CDR3 bases are TGTGCCAGTAGCCGTCCACGGAGGGGGCGTATGATAAGCAATCAGCCCCAGCATTTT. It specifies CASSRPRRGRMISNQPQHF.

This chain uses TRBV3-1 (or the pseudogene TRBV3-2) with TRBJ2-3; 8 nucleotides match TRBD2. The germline V gene has CDR1 LGHDT and CDR2 YNNKEL (reference sequence). Unmatched junction bases numbered 3, after V lost 1 base and J lost 0 bases. The CDR3 has 16 residues. CDR3 sequence: CASSQGPSGSTDTQYF. As DNA, the CDR3 is TGTGCCAGCAGCCAAGGCCCTAGCGGGAGCACAGATACGCAGTATTTT.

This chain uses TRBV4-2 with TRBJ2-3; D is undetermined. V gave up 1 base and J gave up 3 bases, with 5 bases separating them. The CDR3 is 13 amino acids. Germline CDR1 and CDR2: LGHNA and YNFKEQ. The CDR3 sequence: CASSQARTDTQYF. For the CDR3, the DNA is TGTGCCAGCAGCCAAGCCCGGACAGATACGCAGTATTTT.

V usage is TRBV6-5 and J usage is TRBJ1-1; D not resolved. V was cut by 5 bases and J by 1 base, with 8 bases left in between. The germline V gene encodes CDR1 MNHEY and CDR2 SVGAGI. This CDR3 comprises 13 residues. The CDR3 protein is CASSPGGNTEAFF. The CDR3 coding sequence is TGTGCCAGCAGTCCCGGAGGGAACACTGAAGCTTTCTTT.

The V gene is TRBV4-1, the J gene TRBJ1-2; D uncertain. The germline V and J ends were trimmed by 0 bases and 2 bases, with 7 bases remaining between them. This CDR3 is 14 amino acids long. Germline-derived CDR1 and CDR2 are MGHRA and YSYEKL. DNA for the CDR3: TGCGCCAGCAGCCAAGAGCGGTTAAACTATGGCTACACCTTC. It specifies CASSQERLNYGYTF.

This clone was observed a single time. The chain employs TRBV9 and TRBJ2-1; 12 bases line up with TRBD2. The CDR3 spans 15 residues. Germline CDR1 and CDR2: SGDLS and YYNGEE. V dropped 2 bases and J dropped 8; count of bases not matched to a gene: 5. CDR3: CASSVSSGRGDEQFF. For the CDR3, the DNA is TGTGCCAGCAGCGTCTCTAGCGGGAGGGGGGATGAGCAGTTCTTC.

The genes are TRBV5-1 and TRBJ1-5; D unclear. CDR3 length equals 15 residues. Looked up from germline, CDR1 is SGHRS and CDR2 is YFSETQ. Trimming removed 3 bases at V and 0 bases at J, with 10 bases between. The CDR3 DNA is TGCGCCAGCAGCTCCTTTAGCAATAGCAATCAGCCCCAGCATTTT. It yields the protein CASSSFSNSNQPQHF.

This chain connects TRBV9 to TRBJ1-2; D is unresolved. CDR1 and CDR2 (germline): SGDLS, YYNGEE. This CDR3 comprises 16 residues. The V and J ends lost 1 base and 0 bases respectively, with 13 bases between them. For the CDR3, the DNA is TGTGCCAGCAGCGTATCAACGCGGCATCCTAACTATGGCTACACCTTC. Protein: CASSVSTRHPNYGYTF. Variable domain in full (rest from reference TRBV9 and TRBJ1-2): DSGVTQTPKHLITATGQRVTLRCSPRSGDLSVYWYQQSLDQGLQFLIQYYNGEERAKGNILERFSAQQFPDLHSELNLSSLELGDSALYFCASSVSTRHPNYGYTFGSGTRLTVV.

The chain has TRBV21-1 and TRBJ2-7; the table assigns TRBD1, which was not confirmed against the DNA. TRBV21-1 constitutes a pseudogene. This CDR3 comprises 13 residues. The CDR3 sequence is CASKDRGTYEQYF. CDR3 coding DNA: TGTGCCAGCAAAGACAGGGGGACCTACGAGCAGTACTTC.

The chain links TRBV5-4 to TRBJ1-3; tentatively, D is TRBD1 (5 bases). CDR1 is SGHNT and CDR2 is YYREEE in the germline V gene (reference sequence). The CDR3 contains 15 residues. V lost 4 bases and J lost 0, with 11 bases in between. The chain's CDR3 is CASSEQANSGNTIYF. Here the CDR3 DNA reads TGTGCCAGCAGCGAACAGGCGAACTCTGGAAACACCATATATTTT.

About this clone itself: The same CDR3 arises from other DNA sequences in this sample as well. The chain uses TRBV28 and TRBJ1-2; D remains unclear. Trimming took off 1 base at V and 5 bases at J, with 5 bases between the two ends. CDR3 length equals 12 residues. The germline CDR1 and CDR2 sequences are MDHEN and SYDVKM. The CDR3 nucleotides are TGTGCCAGCAGTTTATTCGGTTATGGCTACACCTTC. Amino acids: CASSLFGYGYTF.

This clone has just one count. The chain joins TRBV6-1 to TRBJ1-1; D is undetermined. Germline-derived CDR1 and CDR2 are MNHNS and SASEGT. The V end was cut by 1 base, the J end by 4 bases, with 13 bases between. This CDR3 has 15 amino acids. CDR3 sequence: CASSEDRWESTEAFF. The CDR3 DNA reads as TGTGCCAGCAGTGAAGATCGTTGGGAGTCCACTGAAGCTTTCTTT.

This chain uses TRBV3-1 (or the pseudogene TRBV3-2) with TRBJ2-2; 7 bases fit TRBD1. The CDR3 is 15 amino acids. Germline loops: CDR1 LGHDT, CDR2 YNNKEL (reference sequence). V was pared by 4 bases and J by 9 bases, with 11 bases of the junction left unmatched. CDR3 sequence (DNA): TGTGCCAGCAGCCCATCCGGGACAGCCTCGAGGGAGCTGTTTTTT. This gives the protein CASSPSGTASRELFF.

The rearrangement uses TRBV5-1 and TRBJ1-2; D is unresolved. The germline CDR1 and CDR2 sequences are SGHRS and YFSETQ. V dropped 1 base and J dropped 1 base, with 8 bases sitting between them. There are 14 residues in the CDR3. The CDR3 DNA sequence: TGCGCCAGCAGCTTGAGCACTGATAACTATGGCTACACCTTC. This gives the protein CASSLSTDNYGYTF.

This rearrangement joins TRBV2 to TRBJ1-1; TRBD1 is a possible D gene (5 bases). The germline V and J ends were trimmed by 3 bases and 5 bases, with 10 bases remaining between them. From germline, CDR1 is SNHLY and CDR2 FYNNEI. CDR3 length equals 13 residues. This chain's CDR3 is CASSEGGGTEAFF. The CDR3 DNA reads TGTGCCAGCAGTGAGGGGGGGGGAACTGAAGCTTTCTTT.

This chain links TRBV7-2 with TRBJ1-3; no reliable D call. Deletions cut 1 base from V and 4 bases from J, with 8 bases between. The germline CDR1 and CDR2 sequences are SGHTA and FQGNSA. This CDR3 region has 14 residues. CDR3 region: CASSLGGAGNTIYF. CDR3 in DNA: TGTGCCAGCAGCTTAGGAGGCGCCGGAAACACCATATATTTT.